These 23 T cell receptor beta chains were sequenced from one sample in a study of cytomegalovirus exposure and HLA in healthy donors. The PCR made use of 60 Vbeta and 13 Jbeta primers. Sequencing was performed with immunoSEQ multiplex PCR; in TCRdb, only in-frame clones are kept and a portion is missing. This table has more than 150,000 clones, approximately 80% appearing once. The material sequenced was PBMCs. These receptors came from a woman aged 45-60 years in good health and CMV-seropositive.

The chain carries TRBV7-3 and TRBJ2-1; 12 bases agree with TRBD2. The CDR3 is made up of 17 amino acids. Germline V gives CDR1 SGHTA, CDR2 FQGTGA. J gave up 6 bases and V 1 base, and 7 bases lay outside the gene matches. In DNA, the CDR3 is TGTGCCAGCAGCTTAATGGCTAGCGGGGGGGCAGGCAATGAGCAGTTCTTC. This codes for CASSLMASGGAGNEQFF.

The chain carries TRBV19 and TRBJ1-2, with 8 bases matching TRBD1. Germline V CDR1 and CDR2: LNHDA, SQIVND (reference sequence). This CDR3 has 16 amino acids. Unmatched junction bases numbered 14, after V lost 3 bases and J lost 8 bases. The CDR3: CASSISGTGQGLGYTF. The CDR3 nucleotides read TGTGCCAGTAGTATTTCCGGGACCGGACAGGGTCTAGGCTACACCTTC.

The CDR3 nucleotides read TGTGCCAGCAGCACAGGGGGCCACTACGAGCAGTACTTC. It codes for CASSTGGHYEQYF. This chain links TRBV5-4 with TRBJ2-7; TRBD1 aligns across 9 bases. The germline V gene has CDR1 SGHNT and CDR2 YYREEE (reference sequence). After removal of 4 bases from V and 3 bases from J, the junction contained 2 bases not matched to a gene. This CDR3 comprises 13 residues.

The chain has TRBV4-1 and TRBJ2-3; D perhaps matches TRBD1 (5 bases). Per the germline V gene, CDR1 is MGHRA and CDR2 is YSYEKL. The CDR3 consists of 16 residues. With 3 bases removed from V and 2 bases from J, the gap between germline ends came to 15 bases. DNA for the CDR3: TGCGCCAGCAGCCAGGGCAGGGTGGGAACCACAGATACGCAGTATTTT. Amino acid sequence: CASSQGRVGTTDTQYF.

The chain employs TRBV6-1 and TRBJ1-2; 9 nucleotides align to TRBD1. The germline V gene has CDR1 MNHNS and CDR2 SASEGT. V lost 6 bases to trimming and J lost 6 bases; unmatched junction nucleotides: 11. The CDR3 runs to 15 residues. The DNA of the CDR3 is TGTGCCAGCAGGCGCCCGGGACAGGGTAGTAATGGCTACACCTTC. It is translated as CASRRPGQGSNGYTF.

The chain links TRBV30 to TRBJ2-1; TRBD2 is a possible D gene (7 bases). The CDR3 covers 13 residues. The germline V gene has CDR1 GTSNPN and CDR2 SVGIG (reference sequence). Trimming took off 8 bases at V and 6 bases at J, with 17 bases between the two ends. CDR3 residues: CAGGGGGFNEQFF. The CDR3 DNA follows: TGTGCCGGCGGAGGGGGGGGTTTCAATGAGCAGTTCTTC. The whole variable domain, remainder taken from reference TRBV30 and TRBJ2-1, is SQTIHQWPATLVQPVGSPLSLECTVEGTSNPNLYWYRQAAGRGLQLLFYSVGIGQISSEVPQNLSASRPQDRQFILSSKKLLLSDSGFYLCAGGGGGFNEQFFGPGTRLTVL.

This chain uses TRBV6-5 with TRBJ2-5, with TRBD1 identical over 8 bases. The germline V gene encodes CDR1 MNHEY and CDR2 SVGAGI. This CDR3 comprises 14 residues. J gave up 2 bases and V 6 bases, and 5 bases lay outside the gene matches. CDR3 amino acids: CASRSGTGQETQYF. Here the CDR3 DNA reads TGTGCCAGCAGATCCGGGACAGGACAAGAGACCCAGTACTTC.

The chain employs TRBV4-1 and TRBJ2-3; unclear D gene. The V end was cut by 3 bases, the J end by 5 bases, with 15 bases between. The CDR3 covers 15 residues. The germline V gene has CDR1 MGHRA and CDR2 YSYEKL. CDR3: CASSHPLDMGDTQYF. As DNA, the CDR3 is TGCGCCAGCAGCCATCCGCTAGATATGGGAGATACGCAGTATTTT.

V usage is TRBV27 and J usage is TRBJ2-7, with D maybe TRBD1 (6 bases). The CDR3 covers 14 residues. Per the germline V gene, CDR1 is MNHEY and CDR2 is SMNVEV (reference sequence). Deletions cut 6 bases from V and 2 bases from J, with 14 bases between. The CDR3, as DNA: TGTGCCAGCAGCACAGGGAAGGTCACCTACGAGCAGTACTTC. As protein: CASSTGKVTYEQYF.

V usage is TRBV6-1 and J usage is TRBJ2-7, with D maybe TRBD1 (6 bases). The CDR3 sequence is 11 residues long. The V end lost 6 bases, the J end lost 6 bases, and 9 bases lay between the germline ends. Germline V gene data show CDR1 as MNHNS and CDR2 as SASEGT. As DNA, the CDR3 is TGTGCCAGCAGACAGGGTCGCGAGCAGTACTTC. As protein: CASRQGREQYF.

This chain uses TRBV5-1 with TRBJ2-3, with 8 bases matching TRBD1. V was clipped by 0 bases and J by 5 bases; unmatched bases: 8. Germline V gene sequence: CDR1 SGHRS, CDR2 YFSETQ. The CDR3 consists of 16 residues. Here the CDR3 reads CASSLATGTGKDTQYF. As DNA, the CDR3 is TGCGCCAGCAGCTTGGCTACCGGGACAGGCAAAGATACGCAGTATTTT.

The rearrangement joins TRBV5-4 to TRBJ1-1, with D unresolved. CDR1 and CDR2 (germline): SGHNT, YYREEE (reference sequence). The CDR3 runs to 14 residues. V gave up 4 bases and J gave up 0 bases, with 10 bases separating them. CDR3 region: CASSPPTLNTEAFF. In DNA, the CDR3 is TGTGCCAGCAGCCCACCGACATTGAACACTGAAGCTTTCTTT.

The chain is built from TRBV19 and TRBJ2-5; 12 positions match TRBD2. The CDR3 extends over 15 amino acids. Per the germline V gene, CDR1 is LNHDA and CDR2 is SQIVND (reference sequence). V lost 6 bases to trimming and J lost 2 bases; unmatched junction nucleotides: 4. The CDR3 region has the DNA TGTGCCAGTAGCCGGACTAGCGGGGATCAAGAGACCCAGTACTTC. Translating gives CASSRTSGDQETQYF.

V usage is TRBV6-1 and J usage is TRBJ2-7, with TRBD2 as a possible D gene (7 bases). Germline V CDR1 and CDR2: MNHNS, SASEGT. Trimming shortened V by 5 bases and J by 5 bases, and 19 bases separated the two germline ends. The CDR3 consists of 15 residues. The chain's CDR3 is CASSLTRVGGHEQYF. The CDR3 DNA follows: TGTGCCAGCAGTTTGACAAGGGTGGGGGGGCACGAGCAGTACTTC.

The chain is built from TRBV5-1 and TRBJ2-3, with D possibly being TRBD2 (6 bases). Trimming took 0 bases from V and 6 from J, leaving 17 bases between them. The CDR3 covers 16 residues. CDR1 and CDR2 from the germline V gene are SGHRS and YFSETQ. The CDR3 DNA is TGCGCCAGCAGCTTGGGATACGGCGGGGAGCCGGATACGCAGTATTTT. Translating gives CASSLGYGGEPDTQYF.

The chain recombines TRBV30 with TRBJ2-3; possibly TRBD2 for D (5 bases). Trimming removed 0 bases at V and 1 base at J, with 17 bases between. The CDR3 runs 17 residues. Germline-derived CDR1 and CDR2 are GTSNPN and SVGIG (reference sequence). CDR3 residues: CAWSVGRRTAGTDTQYF. The CDR3 DNA reads TGTGCCTGGAGTGTAGGACGGAGGACGGCGGGCACAGATACGCAGTATTTT.

This rearrangement joins TRBV7-2 to TRBJ2-1; TRBD1 agrees at 9 bases. CDR3 size: 14 residues. V trimming: 1 base; J trimming: 9 bases; junction bases outside the gene matches: 4. Germline V gene sequence: CDR1 SGHTA, CDR2 FQGNSA. CDR3 sequence (DNA): TGTGCCAGCAGCTTAGACAGGGGGCGCGGTGAGCAGTTCTTC. It encodes CASSLDRGRGEQFF.

This chain links TRBV2 with TRBJ1-1; 7 bases align to TRBD1. J was trimmed by 1 base and V by 8 bases; bases with no gene match: 1. Germline loops: CDR1 SNHLY, CDR2 FYNNEI. The CDR3 consists of 12 residues. CDR3 loop: CASGTENTEAFF. Here the CDR3 DNA reads TGTGCCAGCGGGACAGAGAACACTGAAGCTTTCTTT.

This clone was recorded only once. CDR3 DNA sequence: TGTGCCAGCAACCCAAGGGAGGGGAATGGCTACACCTTC. It translates to CASNPREGNGYTF. The V and J genes are TRBV6-1 and TRBJ1-2, with D perhaps matching TRBD1 (5 bases). Germline CDR1 reads MNHNS; CDR2 reads SASEGT. The CDR3 runs 13 residues. Trimming shortened V by 7 bases and J by 6 bases, and 15 bases separated the two germline ends.

J is TRBJ2-1 and V is TRBV7-9; D is perhaps TRBD2 (6 bases). The CDR3 is 14 amino acids. Germline V gives CDR1 SEHNR, CDR2 FQNEAQ (reference sequence). V lost 5 bases and J lost 4, with 12 bases in between. CDR3 sequence reads: CASSARDSYNEQFF. CDR3 nucleotides: TGTGCCAGCAGCGCACGGGACTCATACAATGAGCAGTTCTTC.

About this clone: The junction shows a germline mismatch at one end, possibly a read error. This chain links TRBV7-7 with TRBJ2-5; D call uncertain. The CDR3 totals 13 residues. CDR1 and CDR2 (germline): SSHAT, FNYEAQ (reference sequence). As DNA, the CDR3 is TGTGCTAGCAGTCCGAGAAACCAAGAGACCCAGTACTTC. This codes for CASSPRNQETQYF.

V gene TRBV19 combines with J gene TRBJ1-2; TRBD1 aligns across 8 bases. V lost 8 bases to trimming and J lost 4 bases; unmatched junction nucleotides: 12. This CDR3 spans 15 amino acids. Germline V lookup: CDR1 LNHDA, CDR2 SQIVND (reference sequence). The CDR3 region is CASRPGAGGGYGYTF. As DNA, the CDR3 is TGTGCCAGTCGCCCAGGGGCAGGGGGCGGCTATGGCTACACCTTC.

The gene calls are TRBV5-1 and TRBJ2-1; 9 bases agree with TRBD2. This CDR3 has 16 residues. Germline CDR1 and CDR2: SGHRS and YFSETQ. The junction had 1 base not matched to a gene; V was cut back by 0 bases and J by 0 bases. DNA of the CDR3: TGCGCCAGCAGCTTGGGAGCGGGGGGCTCCTACAATGAGCAGTTCTTC. Translation: CASSLGAGGSYNEQFF.